This is a list of T cell receptor beta chains from one sample in a study of blood T cell repertoires in COVID-19. The repertoire was sequenced with immunoSEQ multiplex PCR; TCRdb's copy has only in-frame clones and lacks some. The sample has 200,000 to 250,000 clones; around 84% are singletons. Input material: peripheral blood. These TCRs come from a woman of 80 years or more with active or convalescent COVID-19. CDR3s leave out the opening cysteine and the closing phenylalanine or tryptophan.

v_gene: TRBV12-2; j_gene: TRBJ2-7; CDR3aa: ASRLEGDTYEQY
v_gene: TRBV7-2; j_gene: TRBJ1-1; CDR3aa: ASSLVVGANEAF
v_gene: TRBV19; j_gene: TRBJ1-1; CDR3aa: ASSIGQGNTEAF
v_gene: TRBV6-5; j_gene: TRBJ2-5; CDR3aa: ASSNPLRETQY
v_gene: TRBV6-5; j_gene: TRBJ1-2; CDR3aa: ASSPDRKDGYT
v_gene: TRBV18; j_gene: TRBJ1-2; CDR3aa: ASSRGSQGAGYGYT
v_gene: TRBV9; j_gene: TRBJ1-2; CDR3aa: ASSPAGQGGGYT
v_gene: TRBV19; j_gene: TRBJ2-7; CDR3aa: ASSILGEATYEQY
v_gene: TRBV12-5; j_gene: TRBJ2-2; CDR3aa: ASGFGTSGFGELF
v_gene: TRBV4-1; j_gene: TRBJ1-3; CDR3aa: ASSQEGLLQGSGNTIY
v_gene: TRBV3-1/TRBV3-2; j_gene: TRBJ1-1; CDR3aa: ASSRGMDRAPEAF
v_gene: TRBV10-2; j_gene: TRBJ2-1; CDR3aa: ASSEREREQF
v_gene: TRBV3-1/TRBV3-2; j_gene: TRBJ1-2; CDR3aa: ASSPPDSNYGYT
v_gene: TRBV4-1; j_gene: TRBJ2-7; CDR3aa: ASSQDYLGGYEQY
v_gene: TRBV2; j_gene: TRBJ2-7; CDR3aa: ATSQQGRGYEQY
v_gene: TRBV7-2; j_gene: TRBJ2-3; CDR3aa: ASSLKGIPPTSTDTQY
v_gene: TRBV5-1; j_gene: TRBJ2-5; CDR3aa: ASSLALAGTQETQY
v_gene: TRBV6-2/TRBV6-3; j_gene: TRBJ2-5; CDR3aa: ASSYFGQETQY
v_gene: TRBV30; j_gene: TRBJ1-4; CDR3aa: AWVRNGDEKLF
v_gene: TRBV12-3/TRBV12-4; j_gene: TRBJ2-5; CDR3aa: ASSLRYQETQY
v_gene: TRBV6-2/TRBV6-3; j_gene: TRBJ1-1; CDR3aa: ASSYPRVPAEAF
v_gene: TRBV5-6; j_gene: TRBJ1-1; CDR3aa: ASSLGAKNTEAF
v_gene: TRBV19; j_gene: TRBJ1-6; CDR3aa: ASIMGGTLNSPLH
v_gene: TRBV7-9; j_gene: TRBJ1-2; CDR3aa: ASSLDNTGGTGYT
v_gene: TRBV6-2/TRBV6-3; j_gene: TRBJ2-7; CDR3aa: ASSLLPRDTRSAVRHEQY
v_gene: TRBV28; j_gene: TRBJ2-7; CDR3aa: ASSPPGSSYEQY
v_gene: TRBV11-3; j_gene: TRBJ2-3; CDR3aa: ASSLEGTGVSDTQY
v_gene: TRBV19; j_gene: TRBJ1-5; CDR3aa: ASSDQGYGQPQH
v_gene: TRBV10-3; j_gene: TRBJ1-2; CDR3aa: AISESENYGYT
v_gene: TRBV27; j_gene: TRBJ2-3; CDR3aa: ASSFGTGLFYPSTDTQY
v_gene: TRBV5-1; j_gene: TRBJ1-2; CDR3aa: ASSTTENYGYT
v_gene: TRBV7-8; j_gene: TRBJ2-2; CDR3aa: ASSPPQGAIGELF